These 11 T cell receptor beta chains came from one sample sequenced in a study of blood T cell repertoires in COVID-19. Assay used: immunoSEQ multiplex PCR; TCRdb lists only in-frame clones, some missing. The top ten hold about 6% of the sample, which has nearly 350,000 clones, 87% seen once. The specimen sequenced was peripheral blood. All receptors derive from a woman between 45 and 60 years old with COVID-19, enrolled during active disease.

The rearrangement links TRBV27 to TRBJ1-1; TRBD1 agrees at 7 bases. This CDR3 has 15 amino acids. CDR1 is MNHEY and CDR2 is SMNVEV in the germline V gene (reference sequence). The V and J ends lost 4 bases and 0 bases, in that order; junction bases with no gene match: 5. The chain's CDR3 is CASSSHRGMNTEAFF. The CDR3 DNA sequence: TGTGCCAGCAGTTCCCACAGGGGCATGAACACTGAAGCTTTCTTT.

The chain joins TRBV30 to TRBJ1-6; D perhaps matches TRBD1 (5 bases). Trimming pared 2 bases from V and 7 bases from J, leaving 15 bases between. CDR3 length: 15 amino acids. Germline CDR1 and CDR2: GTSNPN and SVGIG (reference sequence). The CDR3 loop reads CAWSYEGARNSPLHF. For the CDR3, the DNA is TGTGCCTGGAGTTATGAAGGGGCGCGAAATTCACCCCTCCACTTT.

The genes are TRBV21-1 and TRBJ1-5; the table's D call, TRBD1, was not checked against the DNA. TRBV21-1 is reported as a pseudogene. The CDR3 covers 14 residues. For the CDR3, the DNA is TGTGCCAGCAGCTTCCAGGGGGTTACTCAGCCCCAGCATTTT. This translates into CASSFQGVTQPQHF.

The CDR3 region has the DNA TGTGCCTGGGTGACTAGCGGCAGCTACGAGCAGTACTTC. Protein product: CAWVTSGSYEQYF. This sequence joins TRBV30 and TRBJ2-7, with 9 bases fitting TRBD2. The germline CDR1 and CDR2 sequences are GTSNPN and SVGIG (reference sequence). Trimming took 5 bases from V and 3 from J; bases not matched to a gene: 5. This CDR3 contains 13 residues.

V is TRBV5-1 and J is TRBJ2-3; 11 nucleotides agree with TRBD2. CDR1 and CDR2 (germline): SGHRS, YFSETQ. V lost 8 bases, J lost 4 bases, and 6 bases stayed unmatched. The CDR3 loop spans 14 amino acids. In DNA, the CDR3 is TGCGCCAGTCTACTAGCGGGAGAAGCAGATACGCAGTATTTT. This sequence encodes CASLLAGEADTQYF.

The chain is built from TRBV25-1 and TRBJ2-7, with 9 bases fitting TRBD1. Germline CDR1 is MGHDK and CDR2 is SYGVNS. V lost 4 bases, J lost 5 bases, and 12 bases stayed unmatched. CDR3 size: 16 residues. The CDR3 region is CASSGDLYGQGNEQYF. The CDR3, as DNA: TGTGCCAGCAGTGGAGATCTCTATGGACAGGGGAACGAGCAGTACTTC.

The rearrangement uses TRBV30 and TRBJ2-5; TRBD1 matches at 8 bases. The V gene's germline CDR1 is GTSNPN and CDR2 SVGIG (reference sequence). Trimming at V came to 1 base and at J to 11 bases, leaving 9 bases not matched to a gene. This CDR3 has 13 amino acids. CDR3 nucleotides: TGTGCCTGGAGTGCGGGGACAGGCTATCAACAGTACTTC. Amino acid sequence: CAWSAGTGYQQYF.

The CDR3 DNA sequence: TGTGCCAGCTCACCACTGGACAGGGGCCAAGAGACCCAGTACTTC. It translates to CASSPLDRGQETQYF. The rearrangement links TRBV18 to TRBJ2-5, with 9 bases lining up with TRBD1. J was trimmed by 1 base and V by 1 base; bases with no gene match: 1. There are 15 residues in the CDR3. Germline CDR1 KGHSH, CDR2 LQKENI.

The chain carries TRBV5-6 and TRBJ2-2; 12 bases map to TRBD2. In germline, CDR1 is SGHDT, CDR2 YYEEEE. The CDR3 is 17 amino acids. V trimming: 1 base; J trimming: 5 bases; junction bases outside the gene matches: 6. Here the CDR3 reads CASSLTSLAGGTGELFF. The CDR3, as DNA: TGTGCCAGCAGCTTGACTAGCCTAGCGGGAGGGACCGGGGAGCTGTTTTTT.

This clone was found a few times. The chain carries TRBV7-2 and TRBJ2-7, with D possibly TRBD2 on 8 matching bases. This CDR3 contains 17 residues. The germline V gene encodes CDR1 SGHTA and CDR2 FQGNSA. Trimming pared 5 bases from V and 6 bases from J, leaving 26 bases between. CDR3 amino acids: CASSPTGLAGQRGEQYF. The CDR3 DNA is TGTGCCAGCAGCCCTACTGGGTTAGCGGGACAGAGGGGCGAGCAGTACTTC.

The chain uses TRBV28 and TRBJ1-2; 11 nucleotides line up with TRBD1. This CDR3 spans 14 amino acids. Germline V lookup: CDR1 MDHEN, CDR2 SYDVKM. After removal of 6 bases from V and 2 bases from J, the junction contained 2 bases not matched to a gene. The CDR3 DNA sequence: TGTGCCAGCAGAGGACAGGGGGCGAACTATGGCTACACCTTC. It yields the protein CASRGQGANYGYTF.